The 30 T cell receptor beta chains given below trace back to one sample, sequenced in a study of cytomegalovirus exposure and HLA in healthy donors. Amplification used 60 Vbeta primers and 13 Jbeta primers. Sequencing was performed with immunoSEQ multiplex PCR; in TCRdb, only in-frame clones are kept and a portion is missing. This table holds fewer than 95,000 clones, around 82% found once. Sequencing input: PBMCs. Receptors were obtained from a man in his late teens or twenties in good health and CMV-seronegative.

This clone was counted a single time. DNA for the CDR3: TGTGCCAGCAGTTACTCGACAGTTAGTCAGCCCCAGCATTTT. Translated, it gives CASSYSTVSQPQHF. The chain carries TRBV6-5 and TRBJ1-5; a possible D gene is TRBD1 (5 bases). The CDR3 loop spans 14 amino acids. Looked up from germline, CDR1 is MNHEY and CDR2 is SVGAGI. Between the trimmed V and J ends, which lost 0 bases and 6 bases, there was a span of 9 bases.

V and J are TRBV5-1 and TRBJ1-1; 7 bases match TRBD1. The trim removed 1 base at V and 2 bases at J, leaving 8 bases unmatched. The CDR3 consists of 16 residues. Per germline, CDR1 SGHRS and CDR2 YFSETQ. The CDR3 spells CASSLTLQGSNTEAFF. CDR3 DNA: TGCGCCAGCAGCTTGACTTTACAGGGGTCCAACACTGAAGCTTTCTTT.

This clone was observed once. The rearrangement links TRBV4-1 to TRBJ2-1; the match to TRBD2 covers 8 bases. The CDR3 runs to 18 residues. The V and J ends lost 0 bases and 0 bases, in that order; junction bases with no gene match: 7. Germline CDR1 MGHRA, CDR2 YSYEKL. In nucleotides, the CDR3 is TGCGCCAGCAGCCAAGAGCCGTTACGGGGGGGCTCCTACAATGAGCAGTTCTTC. Its translation: CASSQEPLRGGSYNEQFF.

The V gene is TRBV28, the J gene TRBJ1-2, with 8 nucleotides matching TRBD1. Germline trimming cut 5 bases from V and 1 base from J; bases unmatched to any gene: 15. This CDR3 has 18 residues. Germline V gene data show CDR1 as MDHEN and CDR2 as SYDVKM. CDR3 sequence (DNA): TGTGCCAGCAGTCCTTCACCCTCGACAGGGGACTTTAACTATGGCTACACCTTC. Translating it yields CASSPSPSTGDFNYGYTF.

The chain employs TRBV5-1 and TRBJ1-4; 8 bases match TRBD1. Germline lookup yields CDR1 SGHRS and CDR2 YFSETQ. CDR3 size: 14 residues. J gave up 8 bases and V 0 bases, and 3 bases lay outside the gene matches. The CDR3 region is CASSLDRGGEKLFF. CDR3 nucleotide sequence: TGCGCCAGCAGCTTGGACAGGGGGGGAGAAAAACTGTTTTTT.

This clone was observed a handful of times. The rearrangement uses TRBV2 and TRBJ1-2, with 8 nucleotides matching TRBD1. The CDR3 covers 15 residues. The junction had 12 bases not matched to a gene; V was cut back by 8 bases and J by 4 bases. Germline values: CDR1 SNHLY, CDR2 FYNNEI. CDR3 residues: CASLLEQGVGYGYTF. The CDR3 nucleotides read TGTGCCAGCCTCCTGGAACAGGGGGTAGGCTATGGCTACACCTTC.

The V call is TRBV4-1, the J call TRBJ1-2, with TRBD1 matching 7 bases. After removal of 4 bases from V and 6 bases from J, the junction contained 11 bases not matched to a gene. The length of the CDR3 is 15 residues. Looked up from germline, CDR1 is MGHRA and CDR2 is YSYEKL. This CDR3 reads CASSLQGKGGDGYTF. DNA for the CDR3: TGCGCCAGCAGCCTACAGGGGAAAGGAGGCGATGGCTACACCTTC.

V and J are TRBV6-5 and TRBJ1-1; no reliable D call. Trimming took off 2 bases at V and 1 base at J, with 8 bases between the two ends. CDR3 length: 14 amino acids. Germline V lookup: CDR1 MNHEY, CDR2 SVGAGI. CDR3 in amino acids: CASSYGRGNTEAFF. The CDR3 DNA reads as TGTGCCAGCAGTTACGGGAGAGGGAACACTGAAGCTTTCTTT.

The chain is built from TRBV5-6 and TRBJ1-5, with D possibly matching TRBD1 (5 bases). Trimming stripped 0 bases from V and 4 bases from J, with 11 bases between. This CDR3 region has 15 residues. CDR1 SGHDT and CDR2 YYEEEE come from the germline V gene. The CDR3: CASSLGGRGNQPQHF. CDR3 bases: TGTGCCAGCAGCTTGGGTGGGAGGGGAAATCAGCCCCAGCATTTT. Using reference TRBV5-6 and TRBJ1-5 for the parts outside the CDR3, the full variable domain is DAGVTQSPTHLIKTRGQQVTLRCSPKSGHDTVSWYQQALGQGPQFIFQYYEEEERQRGNFPDRFSGHQFPNYSSELNVNALLLGDSALYLCASSLGGRGNQPQHFGDGTRLSIL.

This rearrangement joins TRBV5-1 to TRBJ1-1, with TRBD1 identical over 7 bases. This CDR3 has 16 residues. Germline V gives CDR1 SGHRS, CDR2 YFSETQ. The J segment lost 5 bases and the V segment lost 4 bases, leaving 14 bases of the junction unmatched. Here the CDR3 DNA reads TGCGCCAGCAGCCCCAGCAATTCCAACAGGGGTACTGAAGCTTTCTTT. Amino acids: CASSPSNSNRGTEAFF. Full variable domain (rest looked up from reference TRBV5-1 and TRBJ1-1): KAGVTQTPRYLIKTRGQQVTLSCSPISGHRSVSWYQQTPGQGLQFLFEYFSETQRNKGNFPGRFSGRQFSNSRSEMNVSTLELGDSALYLCASSPSNSNRGTEAFFGQGTRLTVV.

V usage is TRBV5-1 and J usage is TRBJ2-2; 8 bases are a match to TRBD1. The junction had 6 bases not matched to a gene; V was cut back by 0 bases and J by 5 bases. CDR3 size: 16 residues. CDR1 and CDR2 from the germline V gene are SGHRS and YFSETQ. The CDR3 here is CASSLVGTGGTGELFF. CDR3 in DNA: TGCGCCAGCAGCTTGGTTGGAACAGGGGGGACCGGGGAGCTGTTTTTT.

This clone was seen once. The gene calls are TRBV11-2 and TRBJ1-1; D is perhaps TRBD1 (6 bases). This CDR3 is built from 16 residues. V gave up 7 bases and J gave up 7 bases, with 25 bases separating them. Germline V gene lookup returns CDR1 SGHAT and CDR2 FQNNGV. The CDR3 DNA sequence: TGTGCCAGCATCGCGATACACGGGGGGCCCGACAATGAAGCTTTCTTT. This sequence encodes CASIAIHGGPDNEAFF.

In this sample, this clone turned up a few times. This rearrangement joins TRBV6-1 to TRBJ1-4; a possible D gene is TRBD1 (6 bases). The germline V and J ends were trimmed by 9 bases and 7 bases, with 18 bases remaining between them. The germline gives CDR1 MNHNS, CDR2 SASEGT. This CDR3 is 14 amino acids long. CDR3 in amino acids: CARTPRDIVEKLFF. CDR3 DNA sequence: TGTGCCAGGACGCCCCGGGACATTGTTGAAAAACTGTTTTTT.

The genes are TRBV12-5 and TRBJ1-5, with 9 bases that match TRBD1. The junction had 6 bases not matched to a gene; V was cut back by 6 bases and J by 3 bases. CDR3 size: 15 residues. Germline V gene sequence: CDR1 LGHNT, CDR2 FRNRAP. The CDR3 here is CASGPGQGDNQPQHF. For the CDR3, the DNA is TGTGCTAGTGGGCCGGGACAGGGAGACAATCAGCCCCAGCATTTT. The whole variable domain, filled in from reference TRBV12-5 and TRBJ1-5, reads DARVTQTPRHKVTEMGQEVTMRCQPILGHNTVFWYRQTMMQGLELLAYFRNRAPLDDSGMPKDRFSAEMPDATLATLKIQPSEPRDSAVYFCASGPGQGDNQPQHFGDGTRLSIL.

The J gene is TRBJ1-5, the V gene TRBV19; 10 bases fit TRBD1. Germline CDR1 LNHDA, CDR2 SQIVND (reference sequence). CDR3 length equals 19 residues. Trimming at V came to 3 bases and at J to 0 bases, leaving 11 bases not matched to a gene. CDR3 coding DNA: TGTGCCAGTAGTATTTCGCTGGGACAGGGGAAGGGTAGCAATCAGCCCCAGCATTTT. Amino acids: CASSISLGQGKGSNQPQHF.

This chain joins TRBV6-6 and TRBJ1-2; 7 nucleotides line up with TRBD1. The CDR3 contains 14 residues. Germline V gene sequence: CDR1 MNHNY, CDR2 SVGAGI (reference sequence). With V trimmed by 0 bases and J by 2 bases, 0 bases remained unmatched. The DNA for the CDR3 is TGTGCCAGCAGTTACTCGGGACAGAACTATGGCTACACCTTC. Translating it yields CASSYSGQNYGYTF.

This clone showed up just a few times. The gene calls are TRBV6-5 and TRBJ1-1, with D possibly matching TRBD1 (6 bases). This CDR3 comprises 14 residues. The germline V gene encodes CDR1 MNHEY and CDR2 SVGAGI. Trimming stripped 7 bases from V and 1 base from J, with 13 bases between. The CDR3 spells CASNSGHSNTEAFF. The CDR3 bases are TGTGCCAGCAATTCGGGACACTCGAACACTGAAGCTTTCTTT.

In this sample, this clone turned up once. The germline gene is not matched at one end of the junction; a read error may be the cause. This chain joins TRBV7-9 and TRBJ2-7; possibly TRBD1 for D (6 bases). CDR1 is SEHNR and CDR2 is FQNEAQ in the germline V gene (reference sequence). The CDR3 runs 18 residues. CDR3 DNA: TGTTCCAGCAGCTTATGGGGGCTTGATCCTCGATCCGCCTACGAGCAGTACTTC. It codes for CSSSLWGLDPRSAYEQYF.

The rearrangement joins TRBV11-2 to TRBJ2-5, with TRBD2 as a possible D gene (7 bases). The CDR3 consists of 16 residues. Germline lookup yields CDR1 SGHAT and CDR2 FQNNGV. V shed 5 bases and J shed 4 bases, with 20 bases lying between them. This CDR3 reads CASSPGVGGAPETQYF. CDR3 in DNA: TGTGCCAGCAGCCCAGGAGTAGGGGGGGCCCCAGAGACCCAGTACTTC.

The V call is TRBV29-1, the J call TRBJ2-5; 9 nucleotides align to TRBD1. The better agreement between TRBJ2-7 and the DNA end casts doubt on the J call. Germline CDR1 reads SQVTM; CDR2 reads ANQGSEA. The length of the CDR3 is 16 residues. The CDR3 is CSVAEWTGDSSYEQYF. The CDR3 nucleotides are TGCAGCGTTGCGGAGTGGACAGGGGATAGCTCCTACGAGCAGTACTTC.

CDR3 in amino acids: CASSFRPRVGAIGGYTF. CDR3 sequence (DNA): TGTGCCAGCAGCTTTCGCCCCCGAGTGGGGGCCATCGGGGGCTACACCTTC. The chain couples TRBV13 to TRBJ1-2; a weak D match, TRBD1 (6 bases). CDR3 length: 17 amino acids. The V gene lost 3 bases and the J gene lost 8 bases, with 25 bases spanning the gap. The germline V gene has CDR1 PRHDT and CDR2 FYEKMQ (reference sequence).

This chain connects TRBV4-2 to TRBJ1-1; D is uncertain. The CDR3 spans 16 residues. V dropped 0 bases and J dropped 0 bases, with 11 bases sitting between them. Looked up from germline, CDR1 is LGHNA and CDR2 is YNFKEQ. In DNA form, the CDR3 reads TGTGCCAGCAGCCAAGATGTGGCCACAATGAACACTGAAGCTTTCTTT. Its protein product is CASSQDVATMNTEAFF.

The chain recombines TRBV11-2 with TRBJ2-3, with 8 positions matching TRBD2. CDR1 SGHAT and CDR2 FQNNGV come from the germline V gene. With V trimmed by 3 bases and J by 4 bases, 6 bases remained unmatched. This CDR3 is built from 15 residues. The CDR3 sequence is CASSLWSGGPDTQYF. DNA for the CDR3: TGTGCCAGCAGCTTGTGGTCGGGGGGGCCAGATACGCAGTATTTT. Looking up the rest from reference TRBV11-2 and TRBJ2-3 gives the full variable domain: EAGVAQSPRYKIIEKRQSVAFWCNPISGHATLYWYQQILGQGPKLLIQFQNNGVVDDSQLPKDRFSAERLKGVDSTLKIQPAKLEDSAVYLCASSLWSGGPDTQYFGPGTRLTVL.

The genes are TRBV5-6 and TRBJ2-7; D might be TRBD2 (6 bases). This CDR3 is 17 amino acids long. Trimming left V 4 bases short and J 0 bases short, with 20 bases between. The germline CDR1 and CDR2 sequences are SGHDT and YYEEEE. CDR3 sequence reads: CASSKTWDSLSSYEQYF. Here the CDR3 DNA reads TGTGCCAGCAGCAAGACCTGGGACTCCTTAAGCTCCTACGAGCAGTACTTC.

The rearrangement links TRBV16 to TRBJ1-1, with TRBD1 identical over 8 bases. Germline-derived CDR1 and CDR2 are KGHSY and FQNENV. V dropped 2 bases and J dropped 8; count of bases not matched to a gene: 7. This CDR3 has 14 residues. As DNA, the CDR3 is TGTGCCAGCAGCCAAGACAGGGGATATTCCGAAGCTTTCTTT. It is translated as CASSQDRGYSEAFF.

V and J are TRBV7-9 and TRBJ2-5; 12 bases map to TRBD1. The germline CDR1 and CDR2 sequences are SEHNR and FQNEAQ (reference sequence). The CDR3 is made up of 15 amino acids. V was pared by 6 bases and J by 5 bases, with 7 bases of the junction left unmatched. The CDR3 coding sequence is TGTGCCAGCAGTGTCCGGGACAGGGGGCTGGAGACCCAGTACTTC. It codes for CASSVRDRGLETQYF.

The genes are TRBV15 and TRBJ2-7, with D possibly matching TRBD2 (6 bases). Trimming took 0 bases from V and 4 from J, leaving 16 bases between them. This CDR3 is built from 16 residues. CDR1 and CDR2 from the germline V gene are LNHNV and YYDKDF (reference sequence). CDR3 DNA: TGTGCCACCAGCAGAGATTCCGGCGGGAATAGATACGAGCAGTACTTC. As protein: CATSRDSGGNRYEQYF. Full variable domain (rest looked up from reference TRBV15 and TRBJ2-7): DAMVIQNPRYQVTQFGKPVTLSCSQTLNHNVMYWYQQKSSQAPKLLFHYYDKDFNNEADTPDNFQSRRPNTSFCFLDIRSPGLGDTAMYLCATSRDSGGNRYEQYFGPGTRLTVT.

Note on this clone: The junction shows a germline mismatch at one end, possibly a read error. This specimen includes other DNA sequences encoding the same CDR3. This chain links TRBV9 with TRBJ2-7; TRBD2 agrees at 7 bases. The CDR3 extends over 14 amino acids. Germline lookup yields CDR1 SGDLS and CDR2 YYNGEE. The CDR3: CASSGDDRTYEQYF. The CDR3 DNA sequence: TGTGCTAGCAGCGGGGATGACAGAACCTACGAGCAGTACTTC.

J is TRBJ2-7 and V is TRBV4-2; 10 nucleotides match TRBD2. There are 18 residues in the CDR3. The ends lost 3 bases at V and 2 bases at J; junction bases unmatched: 13. Germline V CDR1 and CDR2: LGHNA, YNFKEQ. Here the CDR3 reads CASSQELAGGSNPYEQYF. CDR3 nucleotide sequence: TGTGCCAGCAGCCAGGAATTAGCGGGGGGCTCAAATCCCTACGAGCAGTACTTC.

The chain uses TRBV19 and TRBJ2-2; 7 positions match TRBD1. V lost 3 bases, J lost 4 bases, and 2 bases stayed unmatched. Germline CDR1 and CDR2: LNHDA and SQIVND (reference sequence). CDR3 length: 14 residues. The CDR3 DNA is TGTGCCAGTAGTATCGGGACAGCCACCGGGGAGCTGTTTTTT. This sequence encodes CASSIGTATGELFF.